This entry concerns a single T cell receptor beta chain. What it recognizes is unknown. Preparing the TCRbeta library involved the use of unique molecular identifiers. Using its own MiXCR run on the PCR reads, TCRdb lists one record per CDR3 protein. The table lists some 310,000 distinct CDR3 sequences, 20% to 30% of them singletons. The data originate from a study of T-cell reconstitution after alpha-beta-depleted transplantation in children. Broader study findings: A year had passed since transplant, and T-cell counts and diversity by then came mostly from newly produced T cells.

The clonotype was recovered from a male patient younger than 18 who had a stem cell transplant for acute lymphoblastic leukemia, so the T cells may come from the graft donor. Sequencing was performed on PBMCs, mostly from graft donor cells, taken 180 days after TCRalphabeta/CD19-depleted stem cell transplant.

The CDR3 loop reads CSARDRRQGGTGELFF. The CDR3 DNA sequence: TGCAGTGCTAGAGATCGCCGACAGGGGGGCACCGGGGAGCTGTTTTTT. The V and J genes are TRBV20-1 and TRBJ2-2; 9 bases line up with TRBD1. The CDR3 is 16 amino acids. The germline gives CDR1 DFQATT, CDR2 SNEGSKA (reference sequence). V lost 0 bases and J lost 4; bases outside the gene matches: 6.